The 18 T cell receptor beta chains below were found in one sample sequenced in a study of a mutant IDH1 vaccine in newly diagnosed glioma. No antigen is known for these receptors. Generated by immunoSEQ multiplex PCR, the TCRdb table keeps only in-frame clones and is missing some. The data contain about 34,000 clones, roughly 89% of them seen just once; the ten biggest clones take up around 11%. Indicated time point: week 47, end of study. A 20-mer mutant IDH1 peptide at 300 ug was injected subcutaneously with topical imiquimod. This specimen was PBMCs, taken from a glioma patient whose treatment included an IDH1 peptide vaccine. All receptors derive from a woman aged 25-40 years with glioma.

The chain combines TRBV4-2 with TRBJ1-1; D remains unclear. CDR3 length equals 16 residues. CDR1 and CDR2 from the germline V gene are LGHNA and YNFKEQ. The germline V and J ends were trimmed by 1 base and 0 bases, with 12 bases remaining between them. This CDR3 is CASSQAILGVNTEAFF. CDR3 coding DNA: TGTGCCAGCAGCCAAGCGATTCTCGGTGTGAACACTGAAGCTTTCTTT.

The V gene is TRBV29-1, the J gene TRBJ2-4; 7 positions match TRBD1. Germline loops: CDR1 SQVTM, CDR2 ANQGSEA. There are 14 residues in the CDR3. V lost 1 base, J lost 4 bases, and 4 bases stayed unmatched. CDR3 sequence: CSVEGQGQKNIQYF. The DNA for the CDR3 is TGCAGCGTTGAAGGGCAGGGACAGAAAAACATTCAGTACTTC.

The V call is TRBV11-2, the J call TRBJ2-3; tentative D call: TRBD2 (6 bases). Germline assignment: CDR1 SGHAT and CDR2 FQNNGV. Trimming removed 5 bases from V and 7 bases from J, with 16 bases in between. The CDR3 is made up of 14 amino acids. The CDR3 nucleotides read TGTGCCAGCAGCCGGTCGGCGGAGGGGAATACGCAGTATTTT. Protein: CASSRSAEGNTQYF.

The rearrangement joins TRBV6-5 to TRBJ1-6; the match to TRBD1 covers 7 bases. V was clipped by 0 bases and J by 10 bases; unmatched bases: 6. The CDR3 contains 15 residues. Per germline, CDR1 MNHEY and CDR2 SVGAGI. CDR3 region: CASSYSTGKGSPLHF. The CDR3 coding sequence is TGTGCCAGCAGTTACTCGACAGGGAAGGGATCACCCCTCCACTTT.

J is TRBJ2-3 and V is TRBV2, with unresolved D. This CDR3 region has 18 residues. CDR1 and CDR2 (germline): SNHLY, FYNNEI. V was shortened by 4 bases and J by 4 bases, with 24 bases between the two germline ends. CDR3 sequence reads: CASSVDAGLPTQADTQYF. CDR3 DNA: TGTGCCAGCAGTGTGGACGCAGGCCTCCCAACGCAGGCAGATACGCAGTATTTT.

The chain uses TRBV5-1 and TRBJ2-3; perhaps TRBD1 as D (6 bases). The V end was cut by 4 bases, the J end by 2 bases, with 20 bases between. The V gene's germline CDR1 is SGHRS and CDR2 YFSETQ. This CDR3 is built from 17 residues. The CDR3 bases are TGCGCCAGCAGCCCGGATACAGGGCCTTTATTCACAGATACGCAGTATTTT. It codes for CASSPDTGPLFTDTQYF.

The table lists this clone with a few counts. The rearrangement uses TRBV10-3 and TRBJ2-2, with no clear D. This CDR3 region has 14 residues. Germline V CDR1 and CDR2: ENHRY, SYGVKD. V was shortened by 4 bases and J by 3 bases, with 9 bases between the two germline ends. CDR3 sequence: CAISVYQDTGELFF. The CDR3 nucleotides are TGTGCCATCAGTGTTTACCAGGACACCGGGGAGCTGTTTTTT.

CDR3 coding DNA: TGTGCCAGCAGGTTGACAGGGGACACTGAAGCTTTCTTT. It codes for CASRLTGDTEAFF. The chain couples TRBV27 to TRBJ1-1; 8 nucleotides align to TRBD1. The CDR3 totals 13 residues. The V gene end was trimmed by 6 bases and the J gene end by 3 bases; junction bases not matched to a gene: 3. Per germline, CDR1 MNHEY and CDR2 SMNVEV (reference sequence).

The V and J genes are TRBV30 and TRBJ1-6; weak D call: TRBD1 (6 bases). With 0 bases removed from V and 6 bases from J, the gap between germline ends came to 12 bases. The CDR3 covers 15 residues. In germline, CDR1 is GTSNPN, CDR2 SVGIG (reference sequence). The CDR3 DNA is TGTGCCTGGAGTGTCGCAGGGGCTTCTAATTCACCCCTCCACTTT. Residues: CAWSVAGASNSPLHF.

The CDR3 reads CASRLEGDNYGYTF. CDR3 nucleotides: TGTGCCAGCAGACTGGAAGGAGATAACTATGGCTACACCTTC. The chain joins TRBV5-4 to TRBJ1-2, with D hard to call. The CDR3 runs 14 residues. Trimming removed 5 bases at V and 1 base at J, with 12 bases between. Germline-derived CDR1 and CDR2 are SGHNT and YYREEE (reference sequence).

J is TRBJ1-5 and V is TRBV27; a weak D match, TRBD1 (5 bases). The CDR3 is made up of 15 amino acids. V was trimmed by 7 bases and J by 4 bases, leaving 17 bases between them. CDR1 is MNHEY and CDR2 is SMNVEV in the germline V gene (reference sequence). Here the CDR3 reads CASTPRWGVNQPQHF. DNA for the CDR3: TGTGCCAGCACTCCAAGGTGGGGGGTTAATCAGCCCCAGCATTTT.

V is TRBV4-3 and J is TRBJ1-1; D might be TRBD1 (6 bases). The CDR3 spans 14 residues. Per the germline V gene, CDR1 is LGHNA and CDR2 is YSLEER. V was cut by 5 bases and J by 1 base, with 11 bases left in between. The CDR3 spells CASSRDTRNTEAFF. The CDR3 DNA follows: TGCGCCAGCAGCAGGGACACAAGGAACACTGAAGCTTTCTTT.

This chain links TRBV2 with TRBJ2-2; no firm D call. The CDR3 loop spans 13 amino acids. Germline CDR1 is SNHLY and CDR2 is FYNNEI. Trimming cost V 10 bases and J 2 bases, with 11 bases left between them. The CDR3 DNA sequence: TGTGCCACAGTTATTACTAACACCGGGGAGCTGTTTTTT. It encodes CATVITNTGELFF.

A single count supports this clone. The rearrangement uses TRBV4-3 and TRBJ2-3; TRBD2 agrees at 11 bases. The V gene end was trimmed by 0 bases and the J gene end by 5 bases; junction bases not matched to a gene: 7. The length of the CDR3 is 17 residues. Germline values: CDR1 LGHNA, CDR2 YSLEER. The CDR3 DNA reads as TGCGCCAGCAGCCAAGATAGGTCTAGCGGGGGGAGAGATACGCAGTATTTT. As protein: CASSQDRSSGGRDTQYF.

V usage is TRBV5-1 and J usage is TRBJ1-2; 8 bases line up with TRBD1. V gave up 1 base and J gave up 8 bases; unmatched junction bases: 4. The CDR3 runs to 13 residues. Germline CDR1 and CDR2: SGHRS and YFSETQ. CDR3 nucleotide sequence: TGCGCCAGCAGCTTGTCGCCAGGGGGCGGCTACACCTTC. Protein sequence: CASSLSPGGGYTF.

A word on this clone: The junction departs from the called germline gene at one end, perhaps through a read error. The chain carries TRBV7-7 and TRBJ2-5; TRBD1 might be the D (5 bases). Germline lookup yields CDR1 SSHAT and CDR2 FNYEAQ (reference sequence). CDR3 length: 13 amino acids. The CDR3 spells CASSLGEKETQYF. The DNA for the CDR3 is TGTGCTAGCAGCTTAGGGGAAAAGGAGACCCAGTACTTC.

The chain carries TRBV29-1 and TRBJ2-3; the match to TRBD2 covers 7 bases. This CDR3 contains 14 residues. CDR1 SQVTM and CDR2 ANQGSEA come from the germline V gene. V dropped 4 bases and J dropped 2; count of bases not matched to a gene: 6. Written as DNA, the CDR3 is TGCAGCGTTGGAGCTAGCGGAAACACAGATACGCAGTATTTT. It specifies CSVGASGNTDTQYF.

This clone was counted a single time. J is TRBJ1-1 and V is TRBV20-1; D is ambiguous. Trimming cost V 6 bases and J 1 base, with 6 bases left between them. Germline V lookup: CDR1 DFQATT, CDR2 SNEGSKA (reference sequence). The CDR3 covers 11 residues. CDR3 region: CSAGGNTEAFF. DNA for the CDR3: TGCAGTGCGGGTGGGAACACTGAAGCTTTCTTT.